This section outlines one T cell receptor beta chain sequence together with its context. In this sample, this clonotype turned up many times. Its antigen specificity is not known. Base qualities are not provided; no much larger clone lies one nucleotide away. The entry originates in a study of read filtering for tumor transcriptome and immune sequencing (dated by TCRdb to the early 2020s). Broadly, across the study: Of the patients in the cohort, around 18 were male and more than 12 were female, and their mean age was approximately 70 years, with a range of about 45 to 90. By revised international staging, 8 or 9 patients were R-ISS I, under 20 were R-ISS II and more than five were R-ISS III. After DNase treatment, whole-transcriptome libraries were prepared with the TruSeq RNA Access Library Prep Kit. TCR-region mapped reads per sample ranged from about 4.05 to 11 million with IR-seq versus only about 75 to 1,400 with RNA-seq. Using the same bone marrow samples, the study compared TCR repertoires obtained by targeted immune repertoire sequencing with those obtained by bulk whole-transcriptome sequencing. As a main aim, a read-filtering strategy for immune repertoire data was addressed, with the specific question being whether clonotypes supported by a single read should be removed. On the study overall, not on this receptor specifically: The sorted CD138-negative fraction was not purified T cells but a mixed bone marrow immune population. When single-read clonotypes were removed, the proportions of shared clonotypes in IR-seq and RNA-seq correlated more strongly. In IR-seq, single-read clonotypes were approximately 80% of clonotypes but approximately 4% of total reads; in RNA-seq they were 70% to 75% of clonotypes and less than 45% of reads. Compared with RNA-seq, IR-seq captured clonotypes at much higher depth and more reliably, and a smaller IR-seq throughput was enough to identify most shared clonotypes.

The Immunoverse kit was used to build TCR libraries from about 400 ng RNA, with molecular barcoded adaptors covering alpha/delta and beta/gamma chains. TCR library preparation used the same RNA that was used for transcriptome sequencing. Sequencing of TCR libraries was carried out on an Illumina HiSeq 4000 with 2 x 150 cycles. Per the original workflow: MiXCR aligned TCR reads to human V, D, J and C references and assembled the aligned reads into CDR3 clonotypes, with quality filtering and error correction included. The tcR package in R was used to analyze clonotype counts and gene usage diversity. For inspection of raw mapping reads, RNA-seq reads were mapped by STAR aligner version 2.5.3a onto GRCh37 of the human genome. IR-seq fastq files were randomly downsampled with Seqtk 1.3 to test the effect of sequencing depth on detected clonotypes. TCRdb reran the public reads through fastp at Q25 and MiXCR, keeping productive beta chains. Each entry merges the rows of one CDR3 protein and shows their most common DNA and genes. TCRdb assigned the V and J calls; the authors' analysis was not used. A total of more than 30,000 distinct CDR3 sequences appear in this sample, about 18% of them only once. The biggest ten clones account for about a sixth of the sample.

Bone marrow was sampled from every patient at the time of active disease. Isolation of bone marrow mononuclear cells was performed by Ficoll-Hypaque density gradient centrifugation. To remove myeloma plasma cells, the cells were labeled with CD138 magnetic microbeads on a MACS separator, and CD138-negative cells were then collected by negative selection. The purity of the isolated cells was checked by flow cytometry with CD138 antibodies on an Attune NxT. Total RNA was extracted with TRIzol reagent and quantified with a NanoDrop spectrophotometer. Paired RNA-seq and IR-seq were performed on each patient's CD138-negative bone marrow sample. V sheds 4 bases and J sheds 2 bases, leaving 12 bases between their ends. The cysteine opens and the phenylalanine closes a CDR3 of 14 amino acids. Just the 42-base CDR3 DNA is kept, in frame starting at base 1. As encoded in the germline V gene (reference sequence), CDR1 is SEHNR while CDR2 is FQNEAQ.

The sample taken for sequencing was a population of CD138-negative cells sorted from bone marrow. The cell subset or site label, as the study defines it: bone marrow mononuclear cells depleted of CD138+ plasma/myeloma cells by negative magnetic selection. The chain is assembled from TRBV7-9 and TRBJ2-7; the D gene is possibly TRBD1, with 7 bases matching. The sequence came from a donor at least 40 years old with multiple myeloma. The CDR3 sequence is CASSSQGGPYEQYF. Here is the DNA: TGTGCCAGCAGCTCCCAGGGGGGTCCCTACGAGCAGTACTTC.